The 8 T cell receptor beta chains reported below all come from one sample, sequenced in a study of graft-versus-host responses after intestinal transplantation. Antigens for these TCRs are unknown. Sequenced by immunoSEQ multiplex PCR; TCRdb stores in-frame clones only, minus some. The top ten hold approximately 0.1% of the sample, which has about 89,000 clones, 91% seen once. Sequences were derived from unstimulated CD4+ T cells sorted from spleen or lymph node cells, sampled before intestinal transplant. Receptors were obtained from a human donor who received an intestinal transplant.

The chain links TRBV28 to TRBJ1-2, with 8 bases aligning to TRBD1. This CDR3 is built from 14 residues. The trim removed 2 bases at V and 8 bases at J, leaving 7 bases unmatched. Germline CDR1 reads MDHEN; CDR2 reads SYDVKM. The CDR3 sequence is CASSLLGQAWGYTF. The CDR3 DNA sequence: TGTGCCAGCAGTTTACTGGGACAGGCCTGGGGCTACACCTTC.

CDR3 DNA: TGTGCCTGGAGCGGATCCGGACAGGGCTTTGGGGCCAACGTCCTGACTTTC. Residues: CAWSGSGQGFGANVLTF. This rearrangement joins TRBV30 to TRBJ2-6; 8 nucleotides agree with TRBD1. The CDR3 consists of 17 residues. The V and J ends lost 3 bases and 3 bases, in that order; junction bases with no gene match: 10. Per germline, CDR1 GTSNPN and CDR2 SVGIG (reference sequence).

The chain has TRBV7-8 and TRBJ1-4; the match to TRBD1 covers 9 bases. Germline loops: CDR1 SGHVS, CDR2 FQNEAQ. The V gene end was trimmed by 5 bases and the J gene end by 6 bases; junction bases not matched to a gene: 10. The CDR3 covers 16 residues. CDR3 sequence reads: CASSHEPGQGYEKLFF. Here the CDR3 DNA reads TGTGCCAGCAGCCACGAACCGGGACAGGGTTATGAAAAACTGTTTTTT.

This clone appeared a single time. This chain uses TRBV7-2 with TRBJ1-6; D is undetermined. Germline lookup yields CDR1 SGHTA and CDR2 FQGNSA. The CDR3 is made up of 13 amino acids. Trimming stripped 5 bases from V and 4 bases from J, with 6 bases between. In DNA form, the CDR3 reads TGTGCCAGCAGCCCCCAATATAATTCACCCCTCCACTTT. It yields the protein CASSPQYNSPLHF.

V is TRBV7-2 and J is TRBJ1-4, with a possible D match to TRBD1 (5 bases). Trimming removed 1 base from V and 5 bases from J, with 11 bases in between. The CDR3 runs 15 residues. Germline V CDR1 and CDR2: SGHTA, FQGNSA. The CDR3 bases are TGTGCCAGCAGCTTAGGGGGGGTAGGGAATGAAAAACTGTTTTTT. Protein sequence: CASSLGGVGNEKLFF.

This clone is a singleton in its sample. The gene calls are TRBV7-2 and TRBJ1-1; 9 positions agree with TRBD1. The germline CDR1 and CDR2 sequences are SGHTA and FQGNSA. The CDR3 has 15 residues. The V gene end was trimmed by 1 base and the J gene end by 3 bases; junction bases not matched to a gene: 3. CDR3 residues: CASSLGGTGYTEAFF. CDR3 sequence (DNA): TGTGCCAGCAGCTTAGGCGGGACAGGGTACACTGAAGCTTTCTTT.

This sequence joins TRBV19 and TRBJ2-7; 7 bases align to TRBD1. There are 13 residues in the CDR3. Trimming at V came to 1 base and at J to 3 bases, leaving 0 bases not matched to a gene. CDR1 LNHDA and CDR2 SQIVND come from the germline V gene (reference sequence). The CDR3 sequence is CASSIAGGYEQYF. CDR3 DNA: TGTGCCAGTAGTATAGCAGGGGGCTACGAGCAGTACTTC. Variable domain in full (rest from reference TRBV19 and TRBJ2-7): DGGITQSPKYLFRKEGQNVTLSCEQNLNHDAMYWYRQDPGQGLRLIYYSQIVNDFQKGDIAEGYSVSREKKESFPLTVTSAQKNPTAFYLCASSIAGGYEQYFGPGTRLTVT.

The chain joins TRBV2 to TRBJ1-5; 12 positions agree with TRBD1. V trimming: 6 bases; J trimming: 6 bases; junction bases outside the gene matches: 3. The CDR3 sequence is 14 residues long. The germline V gene encodes CDR1 SNHLY and CDR2 FYNNEI. CDR3 nucleotide sequence: TGTGCCAGCAGGGGGACAGGGGGCAGTCAGCCCCAGCATTTT. This sequence encodes CASRGTGGSQPQHF.